This T cell receptor beta chain is from a study of T cell clones after liver transplantation. The CDR3 consists of 15 residues. V was pared by 0 bases and J by 4 bases, with 2 bases of the junction left unmatched. Germline V gene sequence: CDR1 SGHNT, CDR2 YYREEE (reference sequence). Produced via immunoSEQ multiplex PCR; TCRdb's table is partial and in-frame only. This repertoire shows about 75,000 clones, around 84% found once; its top ten account for 2.1%. The origin of this receptor is a human patient who received a liver transplant. Part of the T cells may come from the graft donor. This specimen was CD4+ T cells from blood, taken 48 to 50 months after liver transplant. The rearrangement uses TRBV5-4 and TRBJ2-1, with 9 bases aligning to TRBD2. CDR3 DNA sequence: TGTGCCAGCAGCTTGGCTAGCGGGGCTTACAATGAGCAGTTCTTC. It specifies CASSLASGAYNEQFF.